The present TCR beta chain was sequenced within a study of cytomegalovirus exposure and HLA in healthy donors. For the study at large: Early release data held roughly 90 million unique TCRs from HLA-typed donors. Study-wide results and limits: The study had only CMV serostatus as immune exposure information. Cytomegalovirus status was reportedly diagnosed by the classifier with high sensitivity and specificity. It is likely that the observed cluster of highly shared sequence variants was a sequencing artifact.

Researchers ran the PCR with 60 Vbeta and 13 Jbeta primers. The repertoire was sequenced with immunoSEQ multiplex PCR; TCRdb's copy has only in-frame clones and lacks some. Among tens of thousands of clones, around four fifths were seen once, and the ten largest hold 2.5% to 3.5%. About this clone itself: Its antigen is unidentified.

The CDR3 spans 16 residues. CDR1 is SGHAT, CDR2 FQNNGV, per germline. The ends lost 6 bases at V and 9 bases at J; junction bases unmatched: 15. V usage is TRBV11-2 and J usage is TRBJ2-1, with 9 bases matching TRBD2. Material: PBMCs. The receptor's source is a woman aged 30 to 39 in good health and CMV-seronegative. The CDR3 spells CASSSKRGALTIEQFF. DNA for the CDR3: TGTGCCAGCAGTTCTAAGCGGGGGGCCCTCACAATTGAGCAGTTCTTC.